These 30 T cell receptor beta chains were sequenced from one sample in a study of OX40 agonist ivuxolimab in advanced cancers. Method: immunoSEQ multiplex PCR; TCRdb's copy keeps in-frame clones and lacks some. The sample holds around 67,000 clones, roughly 80% seen once. Sample: CD4+ or CD8+ T cells sorted from blood, taken in a trial of the OX40 agonist ivuxolimab. The receptors were gathered from an adult with an advanced solid tumor such as melanoma, head and neck, liver or kidney cancer.

This clone was seen a few times. This sequence joins TRBV4-1 and TRBJ2-3, with no clear D. Between the trimmed V and J ends, which lost 6 bases and 0 bases, there was a span of 19 bases. The CDR3 sequence is 17 residues long. Germline assignment: CDR1 MGHRA and CDR2 YSYEKL. The CDR3 reads CASSRVLAEISTDTQYF. As DNA, the CDR3 is TGCGCCAGCAGTAGAGTCCTGGCGGAAATTAGCACAGATACGCAGTATTTT.

In its sample, this clone was seen a few times. The rearrangement links TRBV15 to TRBJ2-5, with 7 bases matching TRBD2. CDR1 is LNHNV and CDR2 is YYDKDF in the germline V gene (reference sequence). The CDR3 is 17 residues long. V shed 4 bases and J 5 bases; nucleotides not matched to a gene: 16. The CDR3 DNA reads TGTGCCACCAGCACGAGAGATCTAGGCCTCGGGGGGGAGACCCAGTACTTC. Translated: CATSTRDLGLGGETQYF.

V is TRBV7-2 and J is TRBJ1-1; 9 bases agree with TRBD1. The ends lost 7 bases at V and 1 base at J; junction bases unmatched: 4. The CDR3 sequence is 14 residues long. Germline-derived CDR1 and CDR2 are SGHTA and FQGNSA. The CDR3 spells CASTPDRGNTEAFF. In DNA, the CDR3 is TGTGCCAGCACCCCGGACAGGGGGAACACTGAAGCTTTCTTT.

V usage is TRBV7-2 and J usage is TRBJ2-7; TRBD2 matches at 8 bases. Germline V gene sequence: CDR1 SGHTA, CDR2 FQGNSA. There are 13 residues in the CDR3. V trimming: 5 bases; J trimming: 4 bases; junction bases outside the gene matches: 4. The CDR3 coding sequence is TGTGCCAGCAGCCCCCGGGGGGGATACGAGCAGTACTTC. This sequence encodes CASSPRGGYEQYF.

The J gene is TRBJ2-7, the V gene TRBV9, with D uncertain. CDR1 is SGDLS and CDR2 is YYNGEE in the germline V gene. V gave up 0 bases and J gave up 6 bases, with 16 bases separating them. The CDR3 contains 15 residues. In DNA form, the CDR3 reads TGTGCCAGCAGCGTAGACCCTATAGCCTGGAGCGAGCAGTACTTC. It yields the protein CASSVDPIAWSEQYF.

The chain has TRBV7-9 and TRBJ1-2, with no clear D. The germline CDR1 and CDR2 sequences are SEHNR and FQNEAQ (reference sequence). CDR3 length equals 12 residues. V was trimmed by 2 bases and J by 2 bases, leaving 3 bases between them. As DNA, the CDR3 is TGTGCCAGCAGCTTACTGAACTATGGCTACACCTTC. Translating it yields CASSLLNYGYTF.

V is TRBV14 and J is TRBJ2-7; the match to TRBD2 covers 10 bases. The CDR3 runs to 14 residues. Germline CDR1 is SGHDN and CDR2 is FVKESK. V lost 5 bases, J lost 3 bases, and 4 bases stayed unmatched. CDR3 in amino acids: CASSFSGGIYEQYF. CDR3 nucleotides: TGTGCCAGCAGCTTTAGCGGGGGGATCTACGAGCAGTACTTC.

The V call is TRBV10-3, the J call TRBJ1-5, with no clear D. Deletions cut 6 bases from V and 0 bases from J, with 9 bases between. Germline CDR1 is ENHRY and CDR2 is SYGVKD. CDR3 length equals 14 residues. The CDR3 nucleotides read TGTGCCATCAGCTTAGACCCTAGCAATCAGCCCCAGCATTTT. Translating gives CAISLDPSNQPQHF.

The chain couples TRBV18 to TRBJ2-5; D gene ambiguous. Germline V gives CDR1 KGHSH, CDR2 LQKENI. The CDR3 length is 15 residues. V was pared by 3 bases and J by 3 bases, with 14 bases between. The CDR3 region has the DNA TGTGCCAGCTCACCGGTCTCAGGATTCAAAGAGACCCAGTACTTC. Amino acid sequence: CASSPVSGFKETQYF. Full variable domain (outside the CDR3, taken from reference TRBV18 and TRBJ2-5): NAGVMQNPRHLVRRRGQEARLRCSPMKGHSHVYWYRQLPEEGLKFMVYLQKENIIDESGMPKERFSAEFPKEGPSILRIQQVVRGDSAAYFCASSPVSGFKETQYFGPGTRLLVL.

This clone was recorded a few times. The V and J genes are TRBV30 and TRBJ1-2; D uncertain. Germline V gene sequence: CDR1 GTSNPN, CDR2 SVGIG (reference sequence). CDR3 length: 12 residues. The germline V and J ends were trimmed by 3 bases and 4 bases, with 9 bases remaining between them. CDR3 amino acids: CAWSKPSYGYTF. Written as DNA, the CDR3 is TGTGCCTGGAGCAAGCCTTCCTATGGCTACACCTTC.

This clone was seen just once. This chain joins TRBV9 and TRBJ2-7; 8 nucleotides align to TRBD1. V trimming: 4 bases; J trimming: 3 bases; junction bases outside the gene matches: 9. The CDR3 is 15 residues long. In germline, CDR1 is SGDLS, CDR2 YYNGEE. CDR3 protein: CASSRGRDRNYEQYF. In DNA form, the CDR3 reads TGTGCCAGCAGCCGTGGCCGGGACAGGAACTACGAGCAGTACTTC.

In its sample, this clone was seen a few times. CDR3 sequence (DNA): TGCAGCGTTGTTCTCGACACCCCGTACTATGGCTACACCTTC. Translating gives CSVVLDTPYYGYTF. The rearrangement links TRBV29-1 to TRBJ1-2; D unclear. The CDR3 contains 14 residues. Trimming took off 4 bases at V and 3 bases at J, with 15 bases between the two ends. Germline assignment: CDR1 SQVTM and CDR2 ANQGSEA. Combining the CDR3 with reference TRBV29-1 and TRBJ1-2 gives the whole variable domain SAVISQKPSRDICQRGTSLTIQCQVDSQVTMMFWYRQQPGQSLTLIATANQGSEATYESGFVIDKFPISRPNLTFSTLTVSNMSPEDSSIYLCSVVLDTPYYGYTFGSGTRLTVV.

The CDR3 nucleotides are TGCGCCAGCAGCCGTGACTGGGGGGGCTCGGGGTTGGAGCAGTACTTC. Amino acid sequence: CASSRDWGGSGLEQYF. The rearrangement links TRBV4-1 to TRBJ2-7; a possible D gene is TRBD2 (7 bases). V was shortened by 4 bases and J by 7 bases, with 23 bases between the two germline ends. This CDR3 has 16 amino acids. Germline values: CDR1 MGHRA, CDR2 YSYEKL.

The rearrangement joins TRBV19 to TRBJ2-7; D call uncertain. The CDR3 runs 14 residues. Per germline, CDR1 LNHDA and CDR2 SQIVND (reference sequence). V lost 3 bases to trimming and J lost 0 bases, with 9 bases between them. The CDR3 is CASSIPGSSYEQYF. The CDR3 DNA reads as TGTGCCAGTAGTATCCCCGGATCCTCCTACGAGCAGTACTTC.

The CDR3 loop is CASSGDRAYNQPQHF. The CDR3 nucleotides read TGTGCCAGCAGTGGGGACCGGGCTTACAATCAGCCCCAGCATTTT. The chain employs TRBV6-6 and TRBJ1-5, with a tentative D call TRBD1 (5 bases). The CDR3 length is 15 residues. Germline V gene lookup returns CDR1 MNHNY and CDR2 SVGAGI (reference sequence). V was cut by 5 bases and J by 3 bases, with 14 bases left in between.

This clone was counted a few times. The genes are TRBV12-5 and TRBJ1-6, with a possible D match to TRBD1 (5 bases). The CDR3 runs 14 residues. Germline CDR1 LGHNT, CDR2 FRNRAP. V shed 7 bases and J shed 13 bases, with 20 bases lying between them. This chain's CDR3 is CASASGPLIGPLHF. CDR3 in DNA: TGTGCTAGTGCTTCGGGGCCCCTTATTGGGCCCCTCCACTTT.

CDR3 in DNA: TGTGCCAGTAGTCGGGGGACACAGGACTCGAACACCGGGGAGCTGTTTTTT. Translation gives CASSRGTQDSNTGELFF. The J gene is TRBJ2-2, the V gene TRBV19; the D call may be TRBD1 or TRBD2 (6 bases each). V lost 5 bases and J lost 0, with 16 bases in between. CDR1 and CDR2 from the germline V gene are LNHDA and SQIVND (reference sequence). The CDR3 loop spans 17 amino acids. The full variable domain, in which reference TRBV19 and TRBJ2-2 provide the parts outside the CDR3, is DGGITQSPKYLFRKEGQNVTLSCEQNLNHDAMYWYRQDPGQGLRLIYYSQIVNDFQKGDIAEGYSVSREKKESFPLTVTSAQKNPTAFYLCASSRGTQDSNTGELFFGEGSRLTVL.

This clone was seen a few times. The chain couples TRBV19 to TRBJ1-5; no reliable D call. This CDR3 is built from 14 residues. Germline V gene data show CDR1 as LNHDA and CDR2 as SQIVND (reference sequence). With 0 bases removed from V and 4 bases from J, the gap between germline ends came to 7 bases. CDR3 region: CASSIEAGNQPQHF. The CDR3 bases are TGTGCCAGTAGTATAGAGGCCGGGAATCAGCCCCAGCATTTT.

The chain carries TRBV18 and TRBJ2-1; D uncertain. This CDR3 region has 14 residues. From germline, CDR1 is KGHSH and CDR2 LQKENI. The V end was cut by 1 base, the J end by 7 bases, with 11 bases between. CDR3 DNA: TGTGCCAGCTCACCACGGGTCGGCAAGAATGAGCAGTTCTTC. This encodes CASSPRVGKNEQFF. Supplemented by reference TRBV18 and TRBJ2-1, the full variable domain reads NAGVMQNPRHLVRRRGQEARLRCSPMKGHSHVYWYRQLPEEGLKFMVYLQKENIIDESGMPKERFSAEFPKEGPSILRIQQVVRGDSAAYFCASSPRVGKNEQFFGPGTRLTVL.

In DNA, the CDR3 is TGTGCCAGCAGCAACCGAAGGACTAGCGGGGGGGTCAATGAGCAGTTCTTC. Amino acids: CASSNRRTSGGVNEQFF. V usage is TRBV9 and J usage is TRBJ2-1; 15 nucleotides agree with TRBD2. Germline V gene data show CDR1 as SGDLS and CDR2 as YYNGEE. This CDR3 contains 17 residues. V lost 4 bases and J lost 6; bases outside the gene matches: 8.

This chain joins TRBV29-1 and TRBJ2-6; D is unclear. The CDR3 extends over 13 amino acids. The germline V and J ends were trimmed by 5 bases and 2 bases, with 7 bases remaining between them. From germline, CDR1 is SQVTM and CDR2 ANQGSEA. For the CDR3, the DNA is TGCAGCGTTCAAACGGCTGGGGCCAACGTCCTGACTTTC. It translates to CSVQTAGANVLTF.

The V gene is TRBV11-3, the J gene TRBJ2-1, with 11 positions matching TRBD2. V was clipped by 1 base and J by 6 bases; unmatched bases: 5. This CDR3 has 16 amino acids. Germline CDR1 reads SGHNT; CDR2 reads YENEEA. The CDR3 DNA reads as TGTGCCAGCAGCTTAGCCCTAGCGGGAGGCTTCAATGAGCAGTTCTTC. This codes for CASSLALAGGFNEQFF.

The chain employs TRBV7-2 and TRBJ1-5, with D possibly being TRBD1 (5 bases). Trimming left V 4 bases short and J 3 bases short, with 13 bases between. CDR1 and CDR2 (germline): SGHTA, FQGNSA. CDR3 length: 15 residues. CDR3 bases: TGTGCCAGCAGCTCCGGGGGTACGAACAATCAGCCCCAGCATTTT. The encoded protein is CASSSGGTNNQPQHF.

The chain has TRBV19 and TRBJ1-1; 7 nucleotides align to TRBD1. After removal of 6 bases from V and 5 bases from J, the junction contained 6 bases not matched to a gene. Germline CDR1 LNHDA, CDR2 SQIVND (reference sequence). CDR3 size: 13 residues. CDR3 amino acids: CASSRDRNTEAFF. As DNA, the CDR3 is TGTGCCAGTAGCCGGGACAGAAATACTGAAGCTTTCTTT.

The table lists this clone with a count of one. V usage is TRBV6-6 and J usage is TRBJ1-1; the D gene is possibly TRBD1 (5 bases). V was cut by 7 bases and J by 5 bases, with 17 bases left in between. The CDR3 is 14 amino acids. Germline values: CDR1 MNHNY, CDR2 SVGAGI (reference sequence). CDR3 loop: CASNIRELGTEAFF. The DNA of the CDR3 is TGTGCCAGCAACATCAGGGAGTTGGGGACTGAAGCTTTCTTT.

The J gene is TRBJ2-7, the V gene TRBV6-5; D ambiguous. The CDR3 totals 14 residues. Trimming stripped 5 bases from V and 7 bases from J, with 18 bases between. Germline V gene sequence: CDR1 MNHEY, CDR2 SVGAGI. In DNA form, the CDR3 reads TGTGCCAGCAGTCCTGGTTGGCTAGGGTCGGAGCAGTACTTC. Amino acid sequence: CASSPGWLGSEQYF.

This chain joins TRBV7-2 and TRBJ2-4; no firm D call. The V gene's germline CDR1 is SGHTA and CDR2 FQGNSA. CDR3 length: 13 amino acids. V lost 3 bases and J lost 0, with 3 bases in between. The DNA for the CDR3 is TGTGCCAGCAGCTTCATAGCCAAAAACATTCAGTACTTC. This encodes CASSFIAKNIQYF.

The genes are TRBV7-9 and TRBJ2-1; 11 bases map to TRBD2. The V gene's germline CDR1 is SEHNR and CDR2 FQNEAQ (reference sequence). The CDR3 extends over 15 amino acids. Germline trimming cut 5 bases from V and 5 bases from J; bases unmatched to any gene: 5. The CDR3 coding sequence is TGTGCCAGCAGCCAAGTGACTAGCGGGGACAATGAGCAGTTCTTC. It is translated as CASSQVTSGDNEQFF.

V usage is TRBV7-7 and J usage is TRBJ2-7; maybe TRBD1 (5 bases). The germline V and J ends were trimmed by 5 bases and 3 bases, with 11 bases remaining between them. The CDR3 is 13 residues long. Germline-derived CDR1 and CDR2 are SSHAT and FNYEAQ (reference sequence). The CDR3 reads CASSLRQNYEQYF. The CDR3 DNA sequence: TGTGCCAGCAGCCTCAGACAGAACTACGAGCAGTACTTC.

This clone was seen a handful of times. The rearrangement links TRBV7-9 to TRBJ2-2; 8 nucleotides match TRBD1. The V and J ends lost 5 bases and 5 bases, in that order; junction bases with no gene match: 10. This CDR3 has 16 amino acids. CDR1 is SEHNR, CDR2 FQNEAQ, per germline (reference sequence). The CDR3 DNA reads TGTGCCAGCAGCATCCAGGGGGCGCTTGGGACCGGGGAGCTGTTTTTT. It encodes CASSIQGALGTGELFF.